A single sample gave rise to the 3 T cell receptor beta chains below, sequenced in a study of blood T cell repertoires in COVID-19 (dated by TCRdb to about 2020). The library was obtained by the immunoSEQ multiplex PCR assay. Imported from immuneACCESS, the table was reduced by TCRdb to in-frame sequences with V and J called. These copies leave out some clones; in studies compared against another copy, an unresolved V gene accounts for under half, and the cause of the remainder is not known. For this sample there are around 8,300 clones; roughly 85% appear just once. Clones ranked in the top ten supply roughly 8% of the sample. Input material: peripheral blood. The receptors derive from a human donor in a cohort sampled during active COVID-19.

This clone was found once. The chain recombines TRBV5-1 with TRBJ1-4, with 8 bases fitting TRBD1. The junction had 9 bases not matched to a gene; V was cut back by 3 bases and J by 8 bases. Per the germline V gene, CDR1 is SGHRS and CDR2 is YFSETQ. The CDR3 runs to 15 residues. CDR3 amino acids: CASSSAGTGGEKLFF. In DNA, the CDR3 is TGCGCCAGCAGCTCCGCCGGGACAGGCGGGGAAAAACTGTTTTTT.

This chain connects TRBV27 to TRBJ2-1; 8 bases map to TRBD2. Unmatched junction bases numbered 10, after V lost 5 bases and J lost 7 bases. The CDR3 totals 15 residues. Germline CDR1 is MNHEY and CDR2 is SMNVEV (reference sequence). The CDR3 is CASSLGTSMMNEQFF. CDR3 coding DNA: TGTGCCAGCAGTCTCGGGACTAGTATGATGAATGAGCAGTTCTTC.

The genes are TRBV28 and TRBJ1-5, with TRBD1 matching 10 bases. The germline V gene has CDR1 MDHEN and CDR2 SYDVKM. This CDR3 has 15 residues. V lost 2 bases, J lost 4 bases, and 2 bases stayed unmatched. The CDR3 bases are TGTGCCAGCAGTTTAAGGGGACAGGGGAATCAGCCCCAGCATTTT. This encodes CASSLRGQGNQPQHF.